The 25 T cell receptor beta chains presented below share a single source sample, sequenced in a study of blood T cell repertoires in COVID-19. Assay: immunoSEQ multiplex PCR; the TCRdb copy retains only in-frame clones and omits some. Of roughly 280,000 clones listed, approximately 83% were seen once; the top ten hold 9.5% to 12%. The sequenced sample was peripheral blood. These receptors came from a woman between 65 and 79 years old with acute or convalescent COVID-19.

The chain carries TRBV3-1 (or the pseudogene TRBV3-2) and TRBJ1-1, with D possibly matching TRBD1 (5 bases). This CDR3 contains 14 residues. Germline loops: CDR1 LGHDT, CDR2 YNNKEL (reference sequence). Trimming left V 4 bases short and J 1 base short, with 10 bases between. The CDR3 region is CASSLRTTNTEAFF. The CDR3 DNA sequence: TGTGCCAGCAGCCTACGGACAACGAACACTGAAGCTTTCTTT.

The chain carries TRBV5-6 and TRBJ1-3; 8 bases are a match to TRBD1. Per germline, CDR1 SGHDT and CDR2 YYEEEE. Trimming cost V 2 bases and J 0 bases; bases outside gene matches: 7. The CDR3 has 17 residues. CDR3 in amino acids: CASSFVGQGRSGNTIYF. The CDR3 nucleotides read TGTGCCAGCAGCTTCGTCGGACAGGGCCGCTCTGGAAACACCATATATTTT.

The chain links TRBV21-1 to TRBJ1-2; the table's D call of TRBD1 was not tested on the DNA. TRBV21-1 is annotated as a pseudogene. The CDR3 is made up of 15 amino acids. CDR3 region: CASASEAGGNYGYTF. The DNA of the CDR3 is TGTGCCAGCGCCTCGGAGGCAGGGGGCAACTATGGCTACACCTTC.

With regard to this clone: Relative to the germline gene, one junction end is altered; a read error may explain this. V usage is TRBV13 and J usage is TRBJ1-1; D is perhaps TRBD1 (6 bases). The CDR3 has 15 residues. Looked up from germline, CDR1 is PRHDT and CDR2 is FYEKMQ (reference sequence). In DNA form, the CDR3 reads TGTGCCAGCAGCCTAGGGAGGGGACAGAACACTGAAGCTTTCTTT. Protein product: CASSLGRGQNTEAFF.

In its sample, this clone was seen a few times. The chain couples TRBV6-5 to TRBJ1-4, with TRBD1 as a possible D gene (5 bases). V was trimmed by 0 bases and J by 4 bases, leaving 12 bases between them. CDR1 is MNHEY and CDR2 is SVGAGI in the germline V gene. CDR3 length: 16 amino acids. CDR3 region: CASSYSFQGGNEKLFF. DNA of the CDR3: TGTGCCAGCAGTTACTCATTTCAGGGAGGTAATGAAAAACTGTTTTTT.

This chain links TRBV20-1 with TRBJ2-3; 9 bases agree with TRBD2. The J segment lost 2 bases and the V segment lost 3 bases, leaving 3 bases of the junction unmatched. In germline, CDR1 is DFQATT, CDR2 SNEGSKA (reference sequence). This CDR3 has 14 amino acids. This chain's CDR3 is CSASGTSLTDTQYF. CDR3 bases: TGCAGTGCTAGTGGGACTAGCCTCACAGATACGCAGTATTTT.

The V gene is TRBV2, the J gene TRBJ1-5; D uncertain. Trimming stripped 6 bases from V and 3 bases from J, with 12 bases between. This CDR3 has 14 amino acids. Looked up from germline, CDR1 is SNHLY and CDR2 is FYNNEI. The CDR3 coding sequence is TGTGCCAGCAGCTCGGTCCTCGTCAATCAGCCCCAGCATTTT. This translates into CASSSVLVNQPQHF.

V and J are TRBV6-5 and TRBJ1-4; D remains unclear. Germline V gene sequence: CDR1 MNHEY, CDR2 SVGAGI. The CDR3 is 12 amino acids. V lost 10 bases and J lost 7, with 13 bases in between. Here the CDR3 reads CATEGPSEKLFF. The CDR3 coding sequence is TGTGCCACGGAGGGCCCCTCTGAAAAACTGTTTTTT.

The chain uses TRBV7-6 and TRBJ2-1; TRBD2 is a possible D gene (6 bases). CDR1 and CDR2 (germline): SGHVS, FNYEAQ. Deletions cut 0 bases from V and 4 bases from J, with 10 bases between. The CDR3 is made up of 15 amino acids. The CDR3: CASSLAGGVYNEQFF. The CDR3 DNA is TGTGCCAGCAGCTTAGCTGGCGGGGTTTACAATGAGCAGTTCTTC.

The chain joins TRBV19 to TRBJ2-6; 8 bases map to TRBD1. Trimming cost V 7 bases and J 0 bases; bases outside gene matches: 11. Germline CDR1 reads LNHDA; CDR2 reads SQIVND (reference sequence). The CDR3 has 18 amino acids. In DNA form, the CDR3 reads TGTGCCAGTATCCCCAGGGGGACAGGAGTCTCTGGGGCCAACGTCCTGACTTTC. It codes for CASIPRGTGVSGANVLTF. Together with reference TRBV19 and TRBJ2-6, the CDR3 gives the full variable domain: DGGITQSPKYLFRKEGQNVTLSCEQNLNHDAMYWYRQDPGQGLRLIYYSQIVNDFQKGDIAEGYSVSREKKESFPLTVTSAQKNPTAFYLCASIPRGTGVSGANVLTFGAGSRLTVL.

CDR3 loop: CASSLVGGGKATNEKLFF. CDR3 DNA: TGCGCCAGCAGCTTGGTCGGTGGAGGGAAAGCAACTAATGAAAAACTGTTTTTT. This rearrangement joins TRBV5-1 to TRBJ1-4; no clear D. V dropped 0 bases and J dropped 0 bases, with 15 bases sitting between them. CDR1 and CDR2 from the germline V gene are SGHRS and YFSETQ. The CDR3 totals 18 residues.

The CDR3 nucleotides read TGTGCCAGCGGACAACAGGGGAAGGCTGAAGCTTTCTTT. It specifies CASGQQGKAEAFF. The V and J genes are TRBV12-3 or TRBV12-4 and TRBJ1-1; 7 positions agree with TRBD1. The CDR3 has 13 amino acids. With V trimmed by 8 bases and J by 6 bases, 9 bases remained unmatched.

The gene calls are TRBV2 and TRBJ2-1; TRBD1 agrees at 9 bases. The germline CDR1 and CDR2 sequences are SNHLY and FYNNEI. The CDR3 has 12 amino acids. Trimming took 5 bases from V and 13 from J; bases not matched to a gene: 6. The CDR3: CASSPDRGFQFF. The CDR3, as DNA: TGTGCCAGCAGTCCGGACAGGGGCTTCCAGTTCTTC.

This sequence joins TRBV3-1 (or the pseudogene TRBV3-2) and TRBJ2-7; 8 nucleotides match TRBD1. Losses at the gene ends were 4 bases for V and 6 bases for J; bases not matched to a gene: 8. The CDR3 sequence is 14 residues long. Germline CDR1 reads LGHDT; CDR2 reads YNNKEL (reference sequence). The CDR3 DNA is TGTGCCAGCAGCCCGGGACAGGACCCTCGCGAGCAGTACTTC. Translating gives CASSPGQDPREQYF.

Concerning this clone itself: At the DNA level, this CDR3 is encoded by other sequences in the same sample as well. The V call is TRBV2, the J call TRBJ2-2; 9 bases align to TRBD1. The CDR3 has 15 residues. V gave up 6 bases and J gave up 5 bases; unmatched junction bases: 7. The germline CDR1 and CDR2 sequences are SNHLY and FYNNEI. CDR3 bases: TGTGCCAGCAGGGGCACAGGGGGCCGTACCGGGGAGCTGTTTTTT. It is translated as CASRGTGGRTGELFF.

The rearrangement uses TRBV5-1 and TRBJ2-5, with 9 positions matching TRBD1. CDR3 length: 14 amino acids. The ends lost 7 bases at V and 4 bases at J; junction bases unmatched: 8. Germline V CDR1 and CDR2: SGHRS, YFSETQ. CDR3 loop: CASVRGQGGETQYF. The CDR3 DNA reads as TGCGCCAGCGTTCGGGGACAGGGCGGAGAGACCCAGTACTTC.

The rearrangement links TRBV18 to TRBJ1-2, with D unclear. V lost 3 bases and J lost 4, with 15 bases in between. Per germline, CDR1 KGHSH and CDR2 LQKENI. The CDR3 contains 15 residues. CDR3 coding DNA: TGTGCCAGCTCACCCCTACCGATCGGGAGCTATGGCTACACCTTC. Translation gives CASSPLPIGSYGYTF.

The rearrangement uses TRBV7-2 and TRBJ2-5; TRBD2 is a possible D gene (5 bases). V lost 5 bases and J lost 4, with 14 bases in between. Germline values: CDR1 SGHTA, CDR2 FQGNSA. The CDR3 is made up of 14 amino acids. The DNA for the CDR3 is TGTGCCAGCAGCCGGGCTAGCAGTTTAGAGACCCAGTACTTC. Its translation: CASSRASSLETQYF. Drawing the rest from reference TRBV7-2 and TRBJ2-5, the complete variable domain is GAGVSQSPSNKVTEKGKDVELRCDPISGHTALYWYRQSLGQGLEFLIYFQGNSAPDKSGLPSDRFSAERTGGSVSTLTIQRTQQEDSAVYLCASSRASSLETQYFGPGTRLLVL.

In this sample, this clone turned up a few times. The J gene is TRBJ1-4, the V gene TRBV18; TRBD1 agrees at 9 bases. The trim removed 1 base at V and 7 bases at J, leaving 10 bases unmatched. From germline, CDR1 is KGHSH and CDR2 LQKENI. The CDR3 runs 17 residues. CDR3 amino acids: CASSPRTGADRGEKLFF. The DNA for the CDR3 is TGTGCCAGCTCACCACGGACAGGGGCCGATAGGGGTGAAAAACTGTTTTTT.

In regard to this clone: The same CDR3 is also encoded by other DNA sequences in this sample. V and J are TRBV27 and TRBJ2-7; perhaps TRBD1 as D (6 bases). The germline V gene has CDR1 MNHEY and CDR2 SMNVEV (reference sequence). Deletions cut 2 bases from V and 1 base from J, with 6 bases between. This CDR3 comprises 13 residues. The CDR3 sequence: CASSLRGSYEQYF. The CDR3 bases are TGTGCCAGCAGTTTAAGGGGGTCCTACGAGCAGTACTTC.

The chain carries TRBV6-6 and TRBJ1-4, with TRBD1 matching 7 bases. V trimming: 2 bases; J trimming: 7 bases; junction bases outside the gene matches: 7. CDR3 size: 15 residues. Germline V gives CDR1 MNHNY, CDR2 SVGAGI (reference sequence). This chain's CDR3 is CASSYMVRGSEKLFF. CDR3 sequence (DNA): TGTGCCAGCAGTTACATGGTCAGGGGGTCTGAAAAACTGTTTTTT.

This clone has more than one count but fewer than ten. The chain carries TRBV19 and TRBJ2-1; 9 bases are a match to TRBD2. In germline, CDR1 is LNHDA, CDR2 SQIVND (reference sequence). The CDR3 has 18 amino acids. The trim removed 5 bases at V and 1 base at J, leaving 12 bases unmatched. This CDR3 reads CASSPSVTSGNSYNEQFF. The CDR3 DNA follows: TGTGCCAGTAGTCCCTCCGTGACTAGCGGTAATTCCTACAATGAGCAGTTCTTC.

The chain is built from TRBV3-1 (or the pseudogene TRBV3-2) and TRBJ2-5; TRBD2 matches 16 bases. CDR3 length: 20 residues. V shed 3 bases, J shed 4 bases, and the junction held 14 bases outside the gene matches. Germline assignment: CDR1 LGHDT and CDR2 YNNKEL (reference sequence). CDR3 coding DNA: TGTGCCAGCAGCCACCACCGACCGGGACTAGCGGGGGGGAGGTCAGAGACCCAGTACTTC. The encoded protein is CASSHHRPGLAGGRSETQYF.

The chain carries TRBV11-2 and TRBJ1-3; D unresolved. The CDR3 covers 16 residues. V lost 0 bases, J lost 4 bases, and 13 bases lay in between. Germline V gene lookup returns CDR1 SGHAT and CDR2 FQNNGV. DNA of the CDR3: TGTGCCAGCAGCTTAGATCAGGTCACCCTCGGAAACACCATATATTTT. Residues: CASSLDQVTLGNTIYF. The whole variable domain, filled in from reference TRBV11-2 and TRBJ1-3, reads EAGVAQSPRYKIIEKRQSVAFWCNPISGHATLYWYQQILGQGPKLLIQFQNNGVVDDSQLPKDRFSAERLKGVDSTLKIQPAKLEDSAVYLCASSLDQVTLGNTIYFGEGSWLTVV.

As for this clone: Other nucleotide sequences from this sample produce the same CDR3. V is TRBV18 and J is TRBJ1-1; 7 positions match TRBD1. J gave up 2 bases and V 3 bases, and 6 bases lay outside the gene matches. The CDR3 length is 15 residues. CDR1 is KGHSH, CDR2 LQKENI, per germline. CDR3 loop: CASSPRTGANTEAFF. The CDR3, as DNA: TGTGCCAGCTCACCTCGCACAGGGGCTAACACTGAAGCTTTCTTT.